The 25 T cell receptor beta chains presented below share a single source sample, sequenced in a study of T cells in Graves' hyperthyroidism and ophthalmopathy. From RNA transcripts, TCR beta CDR3 regions were amplified. With the HTBI primer set, the TCR CDR3 went through a first round of RT-PCR. Each CDR3 protein is one row after TCRdb ran MiXCR on the multiplex PCR reads. The table has 600,000 or so distinct CDR3 sequences, more than 13% seen once. Material: blood. The receptors derive from a woman under 30 with Graves' ophthalmopathy.

The rearrangement links TRBV3-1 to TRBJ1-1, with unresolved D. Germline V CDR1 and CDR2: LGHDT, YNNKEL (reference sequence). The CDR3 runs to 12 residues. Trimming pared 4 bases from V and 3 bases from J, leaving 6 bases between. CDR3 sequence: CASSREDTEAFF. In nucleotides, the CDR3 is TGTGCCAGCAGCCGGGAGGACACTGAAGCTTTCTTT.

The table lists this clonotype with many counts. V gene TRBV7-2 combines with J gene TRBJ2-3; TRBD2 aligns across 7 bases. The germline V gene has CDR1 SGHTA and CDR2 FQGNSA. The trim removed 1 base at V and 3 bases at J, leaving 4 bases unmatched. The CDR3 consists of 15 residues. The CDR3 sequence: CASSLGAGETDTQYF. Here the CDR3 DNA reads TGTGCCAGCAGCTTAGGGGCGGGAGAAACAGATACGCAGTATTTT.

This clonotype was seen a handful of times. V is TRBV20-1 and J is TRBJ2-5, with no clear D. Per the germline V gene, CDR1 is DFQATT and CDR2 is SNEGSKA (reference sequence). V lost 1 base and J lost 2, with 11 bases in between. This CDR3 region has 14 residues. CDR3 bases: TGCAGTGCTAGAGTTCAGGACCCACAAGAGACCCAGTACTTC. Its translation: CSARVQDPQETQYF.

The table lists this clonotype with a few counts. This could be a read error, since a much larger clone is one nucleotide away. Given the absence of the conserved phenylalanine or tryptophan at the CDR3 end, a read error is likely. This chain joins TRBV28 and TRBJ1-1, with 7 bases that match TRBD1. The J segment lost 4 bases and the V segment lost 2 bases, leaving 10 bases of the junction unmatched. CDR3 length equals 16 residues. Germline V gives CDR1 MDHEN, CDR2 SYDVKM. CDR3 loop: CASSLLPGRGGTEAFL. Here the CDR3 DNA reads TGTGCCAGCAGTTTACTCCCCGGCAGGGGGGGCACTGAAGCTTTCCTT.

Only a few counts were recorded for this clonotype. The chain is built from TRBV24-1 and TRBJ2-3; perhaps TRBD2 as D (5 bases). Germline V gene lookup returns CDR1 KGHDR and CDR2 SFDVKD. Trimming shortened V by 5 bases and J by 1 base, and 9 bases separated the two germline ends. The CDR3 has 14 amino acids. The CDR3 DNA is TGTGCCACCAGTGCGGAGAGGGGCACAGATACGCAGTATTTT. Amino acid sequence: CATSAERGTDTQYF.

This clonotype was counted ten times or more. The chain uses TRBV11-1 and TRBJ2-5, with 7 bases identical to TRBD1. The CDR3 runs to 18 residues. Looked up from germline, CDR1 is SGHAT and CDR2 is FQDESV (reference sequence). Losses at the gene ends were 3 bases for V and 5 bases for J; bases not matched to a gene: 18. The CDR3 coding sequence is TGTGCCAGCAGCTTTACCCGACAGGGTACGGGAACGGCGGAGACCCAGTACTTC. Residues: CASSFTRQGTGTAETQYF.

This rearrangement joins TRBV2 to TRBJ2-7; D possibly corresponds to TRBD1 (8 bases). CDR1 is SNHLY, CDR2 FYNNEI, per germline. V gave up 5 bases and J gave up 3 bases, with 14 bases separating them. The CDR3 consists of 14 residues. In DNA, the CDR3 is TGTGCCAGCAGTAGACAGGGGAGGGACTACGAGCAGTACTTC. The encoded protein is CASSRQGRDYEQYF.

The table lists this clonotype with many counts. V usage is TRBV5-6 and J usage is TRBJ2-7; 8 bases align to TRBD2. The V gene end was trimmed by 3 bases and the J gene end by 0 bases; junction bases not matched to a gene: 5. The CDR3 contains 15 residues. CDR1 is SGHDT and CDR2 is YYEEEE in the germline V gene. The CDR3 DNA reads TGTGCCAGCAGCTCGATGAGCGGGAGCTCCTACGAGCAGTACTTC. This encodes CASSSMSGSSYEQYF.

The chain is built from TRBV27 and TRBJ2-7, with D perhaps matching TRBD2 (6 bases). The V end was cut by 4 bases, the J end by 5 bases, with 12 bases between. CDR1 MNHEY and CDR2 SMNVEV come from the germline V gene (reference sequence). The CDR3 sequence is 13 residues long. CDR3 in DNA: TGTGCCAGCAGTTCTGCTCGGGGGAACGAGCAGTACTTC. The encoded protein is CASSSARGNEQYF.

This clonotype occurred many times. V gene TRBV30 combines with J gene TRBJ2-3; no definite D call. CDR1 and CDR2 from the germline V gene are GTSNPN and SVGIG (reference sequence). The ends were cut back, 0 bases at V and 8 bases at J, with 15 bases in the middle. This CDR3 has 14 residues. CDR3 sequence (DNA): TGTGCCTGGAGTGTACGCTCGCCCGGTGGTACGCAGTATTTT. Amino acid sequence: CAWSVRSPGGTQYF.

The table lists this clonotype with many counts. The J gene is TRBJ1-5, the V gene TRBV28; D unresolved. Trimming left V 8 bases short and J 11 bases short, with 22 bases between. In germline, CDR1 is MDHEN, CDR2 SYDVKM. The CDR3 spans 14 residues. This CDR3 reads CASLNLAPSFSQHF. CDR3 sequence (DNA): TGTGCCAGCTTAAATCTCGCACCCTCTTTCTCCCAGCATTTT.

This clonotype was counted many times. V gene TRBV7-2 combines with J gene TRBJ2-7, with a tentative D call TRBD1 (7 bases). With 8 bases removed from V and 5 bases from J, the gap between germline ends came to 13 bases. The CDR3 totals 12 residues. Germline V gene data show CDR1 as SGHTA and CDR2 as FQGNSA. The CDR3 DNA sequence: TGTGCCAGCGGTCGGAGGGGGCACGAGCAGTACTTC. The encoded protein is CASGRRGHEQYF.

This clonotype was counted at least ten times. The V call is TRBV19, the J call TRBJ2-7, with 10 bases matching TRBD2. CDR1 is LNHDA and CDR2 is SQIVND in the germline V gene (reference sequence). V was clipped by 5 bases and J by 6 bases; unmatched bases: 13. This CDR3 contains 16 residues. CDR3 region: CASSSRPGLALPEQYF. DNA of the CDR3: TGTGCCAGTAGTTCTCGACCGGGACTAGCGCTCCCCGAGCAGTACTTC.

This chain connects TRBV20-1 to TRBJ2-1; no firm D call. The CDR3 length is 14 residues. Trimming stripped 7 bases from V and 5 bases from J, with 18 bases between. CDR1 is DFQATT, CDR2 SNEGSKA, per germline (reference sequence). The CDR3 loop is CSVEHPGRNNEQFF. DNA for the CDR3: TGCAGTGTCGAACACCCAGGACGGAACAATGAGCAGTTCTTC.

This clonotype was observed at least ten times. Here the CDR3 reads CASSYSGMNTEAFF. The CDR3, as DNA: TGTGCCAGCAGTTACTCAGGGATGAACACTGAAGCTTTCTTT. J is TRBJ1-1 and V is TRBV6-5; the D is unclear. The CDR3 consists of 14 residues. Trimming removed 0 bases at V and 0 bases at J, with 5 bases between. Per the germline V gene, CDR1 is MNHEY and CDR2 is SVGAGI.

The genes are TRBV6-1 and TRBJ2-7, with D perhaps matching TRBD1 (6 bases). The CDR3 runs to 15 residues. CDR1 is MNHNS, CDR2 SASEGT, per germline. V lost 6 bases and J lost 7, with 22 bases in between. The CDR3 DNA follows: TGTGCCAGCAGGCCCCCGGGACATCGCTCGGGGGAGCAGTACTTC. This gives the protein CASRPPGHRSGEQYF.

This clonotype was found many times. The chain recombines TRBV6-1 with TRBJ1-1; no definite D call. V lost 4 bases and J 1 base, leaving 13 bases between the germline ends. CDR3 size: 15 residues. Germline CDR1 and CDR2: MNHNS and SASEGT. The CDR3 DNA sequence: TGTGCCAGCAGTGCCCGTCACATACGGAACACTGAAGCTTTCTTT. Translated, it gives CASSARHIRNTEAFF.

This clonotype was recorded a few times. The CDR3 reads CAWSSLAGVQETQYF. CDR3 nucleotides: TGTGCCTGGTCGTCACTAGCGGGAGTCCAAGAGACCCAGTACTTC. This chain joins TRBV30 and TRBJ2-5; 11 bases match TRBD2. The CDR3 runs to 15 residues. After removal of 5 bases from V and 1 base from J, the junction contained 6 bases not matched to a gene. Germline lookup yields CDR1 GTSNPN and CDR2 SVGIG (reference sequence).

The V and J genes are TRBV18 and TRBJ2-5; 7 bases map to TRBD1. Losses at the gene ends were 8 bases for V and 10 bases for J; bases not matched to a gene: 10. The CDR3 spans 12 residues. CDR1 KGHSH and CDR2 LQKENI come from the germline V gene. In DNA form, the CDR3 reads TGTGCCAGCCGACAGGGTCTCGGGGACCAGTACTTC. Translating gives CASRQGLGDQYF.

The table lists this clonotype with many counts. This chain links TRBV7-9 with TRBJ1-1; 11 positions agree with TRBD1. The CDR3 totals 20 residues. In germline, CDR1 is SEHNR, CDR2 FQNEAQ (reference sequence). With V trimmed by 4 bases and J by 4 bases, 20 bases remained unmatched. CDR3 coding DNA: TGTGCCAGCAGCTCCAGTAATCGAGACCGGACAGGGGGCGCCTTCACTGAAGCTTTCTTT. The encoded protein is CASSSSNRDRTGGAFTEAFF.

This clonotype was counted at least ten times. The V and J genes are TRBV7-9 and TRBJ2-7, with 14 bases aligning to TRBD2. The CDR3 is made up of 16 amino acids. J gave up 5 bases and V 5 bases, and 8 bases lay outside the gene matches. The germline V gene has CDR1 SEHNR and CDR2 FQNEAQ (reference sequence). CDR3 in amino acids: CASSPGTSGRFDEQYF. DNA of the CDR3: TGTGCCAGCAGCCCAGGGACTAGCGGGAGATTCGACGAGCAGTACTTC.

This clonotype was counted between two and nine times. V is TRBV6-1 and J is TRBJ2-1; TRBD2 aligns across 13 bases. The V segment lost 7 bases and the J segment 4 bases; nucleotides outside the gene matches: 13. Germline loops: CDR1 MNHNS, CDR2 SASEGT. There are 18 residues in the CDR3. DNA of the CDR3: TGTGCCAGCACCATATCCGGACTAGCGGGAGTACAATACAATGAGCAGTTCTTC. Translation gives CASTISGLAGVQYNEQFF.

V usage is TRBV7-6 and J usage is TRBJ2-4; D may be TRBD1 or TRBD2 (5 bases each). The CDR3 runs to 17 residues. V was cut by 1 base and J by 0 bases, with 13 bases left in between. Germline V gene lookup returns CDR1 SGHVS and CDR2 FNYEAQ. This CDR3 is CASSLEGWGKAKNIQYF. DNA of the CDR3: TGTGCCAGCAGCTTAGAAGGTTGGGGGAAAGCCAAAAACATTCAGTACTTC.

This clonotype was counted ten times or more. This chain joins TRBV2 and TRBJ1-2, with 8 bases fitting TRBD1. There are 14 residues in the CDR3. The junction had 5 bases not matched to a gene; V was cut back by 4 bases and J by 4 bases. From germline, CDR1 is SNHLY and CDR2 FYNNEI. CDR3 sequence (DNA): TGTGCCAGCAGTGGACAGGGGAGTAGCTATGGCTACACCTTC. Its protein product is CASSGQGSSYGYTF.

In regard to this clonotype: A much larger clonotype is one base distant, so this may be a read error. V and J are TRBV27 and TRBJ2-5; D is possibly TRBD1 (6 bases). The CDR3 loop spans 14 amino acids. V was pared by 4 bases and J by 3 bases, with 12 bases between. The germline CDR1 and CDR2 sequences are MNHEY and SMNVEV (reference sequence). The CDR3 DNA follows: TGTGCCAGCAGTTCCCGGGCAGGGGAAGAGACCCAGTACTTC. Amino acid sequence: CASSSRAGEETQYF.